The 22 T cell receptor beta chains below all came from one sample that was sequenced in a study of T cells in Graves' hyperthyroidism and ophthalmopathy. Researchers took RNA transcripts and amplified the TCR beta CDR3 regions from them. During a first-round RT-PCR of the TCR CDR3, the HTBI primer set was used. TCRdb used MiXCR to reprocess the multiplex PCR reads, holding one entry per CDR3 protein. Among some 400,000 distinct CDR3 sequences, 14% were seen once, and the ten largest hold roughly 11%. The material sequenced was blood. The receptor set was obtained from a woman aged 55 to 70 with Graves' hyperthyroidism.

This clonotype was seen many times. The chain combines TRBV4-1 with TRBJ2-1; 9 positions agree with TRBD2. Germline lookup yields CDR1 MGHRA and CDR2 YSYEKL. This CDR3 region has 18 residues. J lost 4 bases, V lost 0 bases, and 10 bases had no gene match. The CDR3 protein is CASSQDSPTSGLYNEQFF. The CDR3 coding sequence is TGCGCCAGCAGCCAAGACTCTCCTACTAGCGGGCTATACAATGAGCAGTTCTTC.

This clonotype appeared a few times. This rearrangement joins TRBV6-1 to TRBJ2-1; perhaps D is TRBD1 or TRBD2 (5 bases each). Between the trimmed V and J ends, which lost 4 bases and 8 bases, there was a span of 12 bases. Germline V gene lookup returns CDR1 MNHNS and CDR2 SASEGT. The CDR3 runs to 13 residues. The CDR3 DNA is TGTGCCAGCAGTGGGATTAGGGACCATGAGCAGTTCTTC. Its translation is CASSGIRDHEQFF.

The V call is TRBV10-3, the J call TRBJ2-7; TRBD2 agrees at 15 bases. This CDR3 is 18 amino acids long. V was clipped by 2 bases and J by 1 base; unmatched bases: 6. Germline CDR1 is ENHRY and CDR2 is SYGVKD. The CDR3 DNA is TGTGCCATCAGTGAGGCTAGGACTAGCGGGAGGGGGTCCTACGAGCAGTACTTC. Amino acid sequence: CAISEARTSGRGSYEQYF.

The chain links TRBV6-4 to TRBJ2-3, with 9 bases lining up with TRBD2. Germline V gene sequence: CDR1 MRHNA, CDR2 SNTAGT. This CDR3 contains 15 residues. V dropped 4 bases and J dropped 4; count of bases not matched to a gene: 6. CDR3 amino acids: CASSAAGGRSDTQYF. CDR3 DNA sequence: TGTGCCAGCAGTGCTGCGGGAGGGCGATCAGATACGCAGTATTTT.

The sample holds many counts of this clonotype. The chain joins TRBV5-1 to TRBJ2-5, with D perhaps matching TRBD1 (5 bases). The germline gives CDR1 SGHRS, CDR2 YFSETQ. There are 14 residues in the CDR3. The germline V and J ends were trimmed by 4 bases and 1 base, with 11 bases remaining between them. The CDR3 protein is CASSRSQAQETQYF. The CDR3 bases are TGCGCCAGCAGCAGGTCACAGGCCCAAGAGACCCAGTACTTC.

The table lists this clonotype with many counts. The CDR3 DNA reads TGTGCCAGCAGCCTAGTAGGGGGGGCGAGCAATCAGCCCCAGCATTTT. This translates into CASSLVGGASNQPQHF. The V call is TRBV2, the J call TRBJ1-5; possibly TRBD1 for D (6 bases). The CDR3 extends over 16 amino acids. Germline V CDR1 and CDR2: SNHLY, FYNNEI. V was pared by 6 bases and J by 1 base, with 16 bases between. Using reference TRBV2 and TRBJ1-5 for the parts outside the CDR3, the full variable domain is EPEVTQTPSHQVTQMGQEVILRCVPISNHLYFYWYRQILGQKVEFLVSFYNNEISEKSEIFDDQFSVERPDGSNFTLKIRSTKLEDSAMYFCASSLVGGASNQPQHFGDGTRLSIL.

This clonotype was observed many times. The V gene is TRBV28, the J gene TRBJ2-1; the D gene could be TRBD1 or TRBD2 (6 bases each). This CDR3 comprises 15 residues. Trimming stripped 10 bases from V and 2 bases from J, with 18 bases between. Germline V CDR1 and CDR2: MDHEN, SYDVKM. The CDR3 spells CATLPWGDTYNEQFF. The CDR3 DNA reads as TGTGCCACCTTACCATGGGGGGACACCTACAATGAGCAGTTCTTC. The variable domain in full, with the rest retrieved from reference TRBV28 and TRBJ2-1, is DVKVTQSSRYLVKRTGEKVFLECVQDMDHENMFWYRQDPGLGLRLIYFSYDVKMKEKGDIPEGYSVSREKKERFSLILESASTNQTSMYLCATLPWGDTYNEQFFGPGTRLTVL.

CDR3 sequence reads: CASSFSGNRNEQFF. The CDR3 region has the DNA TGTGCCAGCAGCTTTAGCGGGAATCGCAATGAGCAGTTCTTC. The chain has TRBV7-9 and TRBJ2-1; 8 bases are shared with TRBD2. There are 14 residues in the CDR3. From germline, CDR1 is SEHNR and CDR2 FQNEAQ (reference sequence). The trim removed 3 bases at V and 6 bases at J, leaving 4 bases unmatched.

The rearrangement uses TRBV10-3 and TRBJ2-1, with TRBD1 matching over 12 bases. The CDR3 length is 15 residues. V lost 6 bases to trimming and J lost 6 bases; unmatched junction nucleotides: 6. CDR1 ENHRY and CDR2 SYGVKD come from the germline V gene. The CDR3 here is CAISQGQGASNEQFF. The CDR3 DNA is TGTGCCATCAGCCAGGGACAGGGGGCCTCCAATGAGCAGTTCTTC.

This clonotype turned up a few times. Here the CDR3 DNA reads TGTGCCACCAGCAGAGACGTCTATGGCTACACCTTC. It specifies CATSRDVYGYTF. The V call is TRBV15, the J call TRBJ1-2; D remains ambiguous. The CDR3 has 12 amino acids. Germline lookup yields CDR1 LNHNV and CDR2 YYDKDF (reference sequence). Trimming took off 0 bases at V and 4 bases at J, with 3 bases between the two ends.

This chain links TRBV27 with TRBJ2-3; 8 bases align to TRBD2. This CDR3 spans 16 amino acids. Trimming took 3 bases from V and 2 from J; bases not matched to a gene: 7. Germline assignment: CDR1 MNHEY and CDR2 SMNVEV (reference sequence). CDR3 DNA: TGTGCCAGCAGTTTGCCCGGGAGGGGGAACACAGATACGCAGTATTTT. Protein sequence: CASSLPGRGNTDTQYF.

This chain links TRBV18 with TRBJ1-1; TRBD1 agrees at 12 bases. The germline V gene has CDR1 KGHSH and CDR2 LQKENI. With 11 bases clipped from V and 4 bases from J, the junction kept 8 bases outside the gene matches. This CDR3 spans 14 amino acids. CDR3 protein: CAGGQGAVPTEAFF. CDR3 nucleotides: TGTGCCGGGGGACAGGGGGCGGTTCCCACTGAAGCTTTCTTT.

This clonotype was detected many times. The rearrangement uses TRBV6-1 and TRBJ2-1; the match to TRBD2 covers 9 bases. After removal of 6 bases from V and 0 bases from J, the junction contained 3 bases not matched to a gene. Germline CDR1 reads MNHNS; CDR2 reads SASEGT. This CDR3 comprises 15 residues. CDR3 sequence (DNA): TGTGCCAGCAGCGGCGGGAGGGCCTCCTACAATGAGCAGTTCTTC. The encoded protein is CASSGGRASYNEQFF.

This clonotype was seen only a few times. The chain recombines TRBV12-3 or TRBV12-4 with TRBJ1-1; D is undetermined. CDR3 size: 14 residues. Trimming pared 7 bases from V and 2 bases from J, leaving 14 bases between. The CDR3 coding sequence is TGTGCCAGCACCCATCGACGGACCAACACTGAAGCTTTCTTT. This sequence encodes CASTHRRTNTEAFF.

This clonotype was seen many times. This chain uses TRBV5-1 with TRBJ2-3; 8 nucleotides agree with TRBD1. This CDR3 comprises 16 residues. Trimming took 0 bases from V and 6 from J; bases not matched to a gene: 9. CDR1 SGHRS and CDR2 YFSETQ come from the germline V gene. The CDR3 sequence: CASSLVTGASMDTQYF. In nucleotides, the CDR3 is TGCGCCAGCAGCTTGGTGACAGGGGCGAGTATGGATACGCAGTATTTT.

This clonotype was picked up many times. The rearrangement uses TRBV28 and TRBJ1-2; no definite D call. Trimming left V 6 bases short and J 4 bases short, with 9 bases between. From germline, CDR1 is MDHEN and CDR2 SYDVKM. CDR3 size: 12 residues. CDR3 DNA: TGTGCCAGCAGAGGGCAGTCCTATGGCTACACCTTC. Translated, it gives CASRGQSYGYTF.

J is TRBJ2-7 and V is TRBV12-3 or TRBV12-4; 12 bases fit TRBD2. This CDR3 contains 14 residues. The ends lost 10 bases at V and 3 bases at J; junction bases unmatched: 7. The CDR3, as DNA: TGTGCCACCCAGCCACTAGCGGGAGGCTACGAGCAGTACTTC. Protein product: CATQPLAGGYEQYF.

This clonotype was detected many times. CDR3 in DNA: TGTGCCAGCAGCTTAAGCGGGAGCGTGGACATTCAGTACTTC. Amino acids: CASSLSGSVDIQYF. This chain links TRBV5-6 with TRBJ2-4, with 8 bases matching TRBD2. The CDR3 runs to 14 residues. Germline V lookup: CDR1 SGHDT, CDR2 YYEEEE. With V trimmed by 2 bases and J by 8 bases, 6 bases remained unmatched.

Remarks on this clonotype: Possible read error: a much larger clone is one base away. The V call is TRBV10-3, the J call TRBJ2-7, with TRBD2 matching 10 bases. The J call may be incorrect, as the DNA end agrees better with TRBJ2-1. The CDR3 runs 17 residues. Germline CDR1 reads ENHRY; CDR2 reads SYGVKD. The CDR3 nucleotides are TGTGCCATCACCCCGGGGGGTAGCGGGAGGATCCCCTACGAGCAGTTCTTC. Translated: CAITPGGSGRIPYEQFF.

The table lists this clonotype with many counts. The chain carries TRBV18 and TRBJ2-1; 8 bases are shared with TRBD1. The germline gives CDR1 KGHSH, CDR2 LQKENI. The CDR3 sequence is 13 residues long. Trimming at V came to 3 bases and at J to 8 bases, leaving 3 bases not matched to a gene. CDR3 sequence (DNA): TGTGCCAGCTCACCTACAGGGGGTGATGAGCAGTTCTTC. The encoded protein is CASSPTGGDEQFF.

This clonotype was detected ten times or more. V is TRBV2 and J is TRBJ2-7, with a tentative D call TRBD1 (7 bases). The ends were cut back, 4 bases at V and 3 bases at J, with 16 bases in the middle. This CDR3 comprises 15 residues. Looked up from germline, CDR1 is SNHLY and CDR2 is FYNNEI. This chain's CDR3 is CASSALGGGSYEQYF. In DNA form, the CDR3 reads TGTGCCAGCAGTGCACTAGGAGGGGGCAGCTACGAGCAGTACTTC. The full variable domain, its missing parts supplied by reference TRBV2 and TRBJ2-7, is EPEVTQTPSHQVTQMGQEVILRCVPISNHLYFYWYRQILGQKVEFLVSFYNNEISEKSEIFDDQFSVERPDGSNFTLKIRSTKLEDSAMYFCASSALGGGSYEQYFGPGTRLTVT.

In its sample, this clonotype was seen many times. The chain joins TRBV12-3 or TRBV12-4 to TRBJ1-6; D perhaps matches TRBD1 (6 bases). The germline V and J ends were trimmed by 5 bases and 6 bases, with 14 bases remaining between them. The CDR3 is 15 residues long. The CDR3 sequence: CASSPQQGANSPLHF. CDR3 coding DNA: TGTGCCAGCAGTCCCCAACAGGGCGCTAATTCACCCCTCCACTTT.